This entry lists 7 T cell receptor beta chains sequenced from one sample in a study of PD-L1 blockade in urothelial cancer. Using immunoSEQ multiplex PCR, the repertoire was profiled, and TCRdb retains in-frame clones only, with some absent. This sample yields tens of thousands of clones, of which about 90% are seen a single time; more than 3% belongs to the top ten. The sample was PBMCs, taken around atezolizumab (anti-PD-L1) treatment. These receptors all stem from a man aged 50 to 59 with urothelial cancer.

The chain has TRBV30 and TRBJ2-7; 8 bases line up with TRBD1. Germline assignment: CDR1 GTSNPN and CDR2 SVGIG (reference sequence). Losses at the gene ends were 1 base for V and 3 bases for J; bases not matched to a gene: 5. CDR3 length equals 14 residues. The CDR3 DNA is TGTGCCTGGAGTGACAGGGGGAACCTCTACGAGCAGTACTTC. Translated: CAWSDRGNLYEQYF.

The gene calls are TRBV28 and TRBJ1-5, with TRBD1 matching over 8 bases. Losses at the gene ends were 2 bases for V and 9 bases for J; bases not matched to a gene: 18. Germline V gene lookup returns CDR1 MDHEN and CDR2 SYDVKM. The CDR3 has 18 amino acids. The CDR3 DNA follows: TGTGCCAGCAGTTTAGATCGCACAGGGGGTCTACCCATATGGCCCCAGCATTTT. It encodes CASSLDRTGGLPIWPQHF.

The CDR3 loop reads CASRPEGQGSNQPQHF. CDR3 bases: TGTGCCAGCAGACCCGAGGGACAGGGAAGCAATCAGCCCCAGCATTTT. The chain is built from TRBV27 and TRBJ1-5; 9 bases are shared with TRBD1. There are 16 residues in the CDR3. From germline, CDR1 is MNHEY and CDR2 SMNVEV (reference sequence). J gave up 1 base and V 6 bases, and 7 bases lay outside the gene matches.

The chain recombines TRBV6-1 with TRBJ2-1; possibly TRBD1 for D (6 bases). Trimming stripped 2 bases from V and 12 bases from J, with 14 bases between. This CDR3 region has 13 residues. Per germline, CDR1 MNHNS and CDR2 SASEGT. In DNA, the CDR3 is TGTGCCAGCAGTGAAACACACAGGGTCGGGCAGTTCTTC. Residues: CASSETHRVGQFF.

This clone was picked up one time. The chain recombines TRBV6-6 with TRBJ1-5; D possibly corresponds to TRBD1 (5 bases). The CDR3 runs to 14 residues. Germline V gene data show CDR1 as MNHNY and CDR2 as SVGAGI (reference sequence). V gave up 6 bases and J gave up 0 bases, with 9 bases separating them. The CDR3 region has the DNA TGTGCCAGCAGCAGGGTAGATAGCAATCAGCCCCAGCATTTT. Protein product: CASSRVDSNQPQHF.

The V call is TRBV11-2, the J call TRBJ2-7; 13 nucleotides match TRBD2. V trimming: 1 base; J trimming: 3 bases; junction bases outside the gene matches: 6. Germline lookup yields CDR1 SGHAT and CDR2 FQNNGV. The CDR3 sequence is 17 residues long. For the CDR3, the DNA is TGTGCCAGCAGCTTAGGAGGGACTAGCGGGATCAACTACGAGCAGTACTTC. This gives the protein CASSLGGTSGINYEQYF.

Only one count was recorded for this clone. This chain uses TRBV7-8 with TRBJ2-3; 7 bases match TRBD2. V lost 4 bases, J lost 1 base, and 5 bases stayed unmatched. The CDR3 is 15 residues long. CDR1 and CDR2 from the germline V gene are SGHVS and FQNEAQ. CDR3 bases: TGTGCCAGCAGCTCTATGAGCGGGGGCACAGATACGCAGTATTTT. Translation gives CASSSMSGGTDTQYF.